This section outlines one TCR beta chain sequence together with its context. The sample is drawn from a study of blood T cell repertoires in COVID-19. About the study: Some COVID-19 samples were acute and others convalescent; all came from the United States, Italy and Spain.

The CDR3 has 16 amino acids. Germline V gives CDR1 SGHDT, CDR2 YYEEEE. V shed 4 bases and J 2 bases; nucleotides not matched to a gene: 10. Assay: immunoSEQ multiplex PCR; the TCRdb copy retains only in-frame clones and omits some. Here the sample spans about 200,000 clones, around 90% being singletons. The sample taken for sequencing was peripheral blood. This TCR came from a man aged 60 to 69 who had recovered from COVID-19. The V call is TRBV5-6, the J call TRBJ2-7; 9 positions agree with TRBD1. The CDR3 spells CASSTFDRGGPYEQYF. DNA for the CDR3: TGTGCCAGCAGCACGTTCGACAGGGGGGGCCCCTACGAGCAGTACTTC.